This TCR beta chain was retrieved from a study of cytomegalovirus exposure and HLA in healthy donors. Background on the study: Clustering assigned about four fifths of the roughly 400 genotyped donors to the Caucasian-associated ancestry cluster. General study points: Data from an earlier analysis indicated that most TCR beta V segments were productive either about 90% or about 30% of the time.

Looked up from germline, CDR1 is SGHNT and CDR2 is YYREEE (reference sequence). CDR3 size: 15 residues. The ends were cut back, 4 bases at V and 3 bases at J, with 16 bases in the middle. 13 Jbeta primers and 60 Vbeta primers were used for the PCR. The data were produced by immunoSEQ multiplex PCR, yet TCRdb's version contains in-frame clones alone and is incomplete. The sample includes roughly 110,000 clones, approximately 67% of them seen just once. The table lists this clone with a few counts. Its matching antigen is unknown. The origin of this receptor is a man in his late teens or twenties in good health and CMV-seropositive. This chain links TRBV5-4 with TRBJ2-5; D might be TRBD2 (6 bases). Sequencing was carried out using PBMCs. CDR3 protein: CASSLKRDSKETQYF. The CDR3 nucleotides read TGTGCCAGCAGCCTAAAAAGGGACTCTAAAGAGACCCAGTACTTC.